This passage covers 15 T cell receptor beta chains from one sample sequenced in a study of OX40 agonist ivuxolimab in advanced cancers. The data were produced by immunoSEQ multiplex PCR, yet TCRdb's version contains in-frame clones alone and is incomplete. The data show more than 60,000 clones, around 82% seen once. The sequencing used CD4+ or CD8+ T cells sorted from blood, collected in a trial of the OX40 agonist ivuxolimab. The receptors originated from an adult with an advanced solid tumor such as melanoma, head and neck, liver or kidney cancer.

The chain is built from TRBV10-3 and TRBJ2-2, with a weak D call TRBD1 (5 bases). Germline values: CDR1 ENHRY, CDR2 SYGVKD. The CDR3 loop spans 12 amino acids. V was trimmed by 2 bases and J by 8 bases, leaving 6 bases between them. The CDR3 coding sequence is TGTGCCATCAGTGAGGGGGCTGGGGAGCTGTTTTTT. As protein: CAISEGAGELFF.

The rearrangement links TRBV29-1 to TRBJ2-5; D remains unclear. This CDR3 spans 14 amino acids. V lost 4 bases to trimming and J lost 1 base, with 13 bases between them. CDR1 SQVTM and CDR2 ANQGSEA come from the germline V gene. DNA for the CDR3: TGCAGCGTTGCTTCGACGGCCGTCCAAGAGACCCAGTACTTC. It is translated as CSVASTAVQETQYF.

This rearrangement joins TRBV7-2 to TRBJ1-1; D is unresolved. The CDR3 is made up of 13 amino acids. The V end was cut by 2 bases, the J end by 0 bases, with 4 bases between. Germline lookup yields CDR1 SGHTA and CDR2 FQGNSA. CDR3 protein: CASSLSMNTEAFF. In DNA, the CDR3 is TGTGCCAGCAGCTTAAGTATGAACACTGAAGCTTTCTTT. The full variable domain, its missing parts supplied by reference TRBV7-2 and TRBJ1-1, is GAGVSQSPSNKVTEKGKDVELRCDPISGHTALYWYRQSLGQGLEFLIYFQGNSAPDKSGLPSDRFSAERTGGSVSTLTIQRTQQEDSAVYLCASSLSMNTEAFFGQGTRLTVV.

The chain combines TRBV9 with TRBJ1-6; maybe TRBD1 (6 bases). The CDR3 consists of 14 residues. CDR1 is SGDLS, CDR2 YYNGEE, per germline. V dropped 0 bases and J dropped 7 bases, with 8 bases sitting between them. The CDR3 loop reads CASSVAGDNSPLHF. CDR3 sequence (DNA): TGTGCCAGCAGCGTAGCAGGGGACAATTCACCCCTCCACTTT.

CDR3 protein: CASSLWTRGMNTEAFF. The CDR3 nucleotides are TGTGCCAGCAGCTTGTGGACTCGGGGGATGAACACTGAAGCTTTCTTT. V usage is TRBV5-6 and J usage is TRBJ1-1; a weak D match, TRBD1 (5 bases). Trimming pared 1 base from V and 0 bases from J, leaving 13 bases between. The CDR3 totals 16 residues. Germline CDR1 reads SGHDT; CDR2 reads YYEEEE.

This chain uses TRBV7-6 with TRBJ2-1; D ambiguous. The CDR3 sequence is 13 residues long. V gave up 1 base and J gave up 7 bases, with 8 bases separating them. CDR1 is SGHVS and CDR2 is FNYEAQ in the germline V gene. CDR3 in DNA: TGTGCCAGCAGCTTAGAGTGGTCAAATGAGCAGTTCTTC. Translating it yields CASSLEWSNEQFF.

V is TRBV7-2 and J is TRBJ2-5; TRBD1 might be the D (6 bases). V gave up 0 bases and J gave up 2 bases, with 10 bases separating them. This CDR3 contains 15 residues. CDR1 is SGHTA, CDR2 FQGNSA, per germline. DNA of the CDR3: TGTGCCAGCAGCTTAGCGAGGGGGTATCAAGAGACCCAGTACTTC. It is translated as CASSLARGYQETQYF. The whole variable domain, filled in from reference TRBV7-2 and TRBJ2-5, reads GAGVSQSPSNKVTEKGKDVELRCDPISGHTALYWYRQSLGQGLEFLIYFQGNSAPDKSGLPSDRFSAERTGGSVSTLTIQRTQQEDSAVYLCASSLARGYQETQYFGPGTRLLVL.

The chain links TRBV7-9 to TRBJ1-4; D perhaps matches TRBD1 (5 bases). V shed 0 bases and J shed 7 bases, with 12 bases lying between them. This CDR3 spans 15 amino acids. The germline V gene has CDR1 SEHNR and CDR2 FQNEAQ (reference sequence). DNA for the CDR3: TGTGCCAGCAGCTTAGCCCAGGGTTCCGCTGAAAAACTGTTTTTT. It yields the protein CASSLAQGSAEKLFF.

The chain links TRBV29-1 to TRBJ2-3; D might be TRBD1 (5 bases). From germline, CDR1 is SQVTM and CDR2 ANQGSEA. The CDR3 is 13 residues long. V was trimmed by 6 bases and J by 2 bases, leaving 12 bases between them. CDR3 nucleotide sequence: TGCAGCGTCCAGGGTCGTGCCACAGATACGCAGTATTTT. Protein product: CSVQGRATDTQYF.

This clone was recorded once. The chain employs TRBV19 and TRBJ1-6; a weak D match, TRBD1 (5 bases). The germline V gene has CDR1 LNHDA and CDR2 SQIVND (reference sequence). This CDR3 contains 13 residues. V dropped 6 bases and J dropped 6 bases, with 9 bases sitting between them. The CDR3 spells CASRDTSNSPLHF. The CDR3 DNA reads as TGTGCCAGTAGGGACACTAGTAATTCACCCCTCCACTTT.

This chain uses TRBV27 with TRBJ1-1; unclear D gene. The CDR3 extends over 8 amino acids. Germline V CDR1 and CDR2: MNHEY, SMNVEV (reference sequence). V was trimmed by 7 bases and J by 10 bases, leaving 4 bases between them. The chain's CDR3 is CASTGAFF. The CDR3 DNA reads TGTGCCAGCACCGGAGCTTTCTTT.

This sequence joins TRBV6-5 and TRBJ2-7; TRBD1 might be the D (7 bases). From germline, CDR1 is MNHEY and CDR2 SVGAGI. Trimming cost V 6 bases and J 3 bases, with 18 bases left between them. This CDR3 contains 15 residues. The DNA for the CDR3 is TGTGCCAGCAGCCTAAGCGGGCAGGGGGGCTACGAGCAGTACTTC. It codes for CASSLSGQGGYEQYF.

The rearrangement uses TRBV5-1 and TRBJ1-1; D unresolved. Germline-derived CDR1 and CDR2 are SGHRS and YFSETQ. V gave up 1 base and J gave up 4 bases, with 5 bases separating them. The CDR3 loop spans 12 amino acids. The CDR3 sequence: CASSLQGTEAFF. CDR3 sequence (DNA): TGCGCCAGCAGCTTGCAAGGCACTGAAGCTTTCTTT.

The J gene is TRBJ1-1, the V gene TRBV4-2; a weak D match, TRBD1 (5 bases). V was pared by 4 bases and J by 10 bases, with 19 bases between. In germline, CDR1 is LGHNA, CDR2 YNFKEQ. The CDR3 is 14 residues long. The CDR3 spells CASSPLGGALGAFF. The CDR3 nucleotides are TGTGCCAGCAGCCCATTAGGAGGGGCTTTAGGAGCTTTCTTT.

V is TRBV7-2 and J is TRBJ2-7, with D uncertain. The CDR3 spans 13 residues. V was cut by 5 bases and J by 5 bases, with 13 bases left in between. Germline CDR1 is SGHTA and CDR2 is FQGNSA. CDR3 bases: TGTGCCAGCAGCCTACCGTCGATCCACGAGCAGTACTTC. This codes for CASSLPSIHEQYF.